These 25 T cell receptor beta chains originate from one sample sequenced in a study of shared clonotypes between healthy human individuals (dated by TCRdb to about 2020). The receptor library was made with the immunoSEQ multiplex PCR assay. Entries here come from immuneACCESS through TCRdb and include only in-frame sequences with V and J called. Some clones fail to appear in such tables; in the studies checked, an unresolved V gene covers under half of the shortfall, and the cause of the remainder is unknown. Counted in this sample were fewer than 2.5 million clones; more than 85% of them appeared once. Of the sample, 0.36% is held by the ten largest clones. What was sequenced was naive CD4+ T cells from PBMCs. Sample cell subset or site, as interpreted from the label and publication: CD45RA+ positively selected. The receptors were gathered from a man younger than 30 in good health. Some clones in this sample may be carry-over from other donors' samples.

This clone appeared once. The rearrangement uses TRBV4-1 and TRBJ2-6; D perhaps matches TRBD2 (7 bases). V lost 4 bases to trimming and J lost 2 bases, with 18 bases between them. The germline V gene encodes CDR1 MGHRA and CDR2 YSYEKL. CDR3 size: 18 residues. The CDR3 sequence: CASSRRGREKAGANVLTF. The CDR3 DNA reads as TGCGCCAGCAGCCGTCGGGGGCGGGAGAAGGCTGGGGCCAACGTCCTGACTTTC.

J is TRBJ1-1 and V is TRBV6-5; D perhaps matches TRBD1 (5 bases). Trimming shortened V by 6 bases and J by 4 bases, and 12 bases separated the two germline ends. This CDR3 is 13 amino acids long. CDR1 MNHEY and CDR2 SVGAGI come from the germline V gene. The CDR3 loop reads CASRQGFGTEAFF. DNA of the CDR3: TGTGCCAGCAGGCAGGGTTTTGGCACTGAAGCTTTCTTT.

J is TRBJ1-2 and V is TRBV6-5; D gene uncertain. The CDR3 spans 15 residues. In germline, CDR1 is MNHEY, CDR2 SVGAGI. Trimming shortened V by 1 base and J by 5 bases, and 14 bases separated the two germline ends. This CDR3 is CASSYYSRNLYGYTF. In nucleotides, the CDR3 is TGTGCCAGCAGTTACTATTCCAGGAATCTGTATGGCTACACCTTC.

This chain links TRBV5-8 with TRBJ2-1; D remains unclear. The V gene lost 0 bases and the J gene lost 0 bases, with 7 bases spanning the gap. The CDR3 has 15 amino acids. Per germline, CDR1 SGHTS and CDR2 YDEGEE. The CDR3 bases are TGTGCCAGCAGCTTGGCGGAAAGCTCCTACAATGAGCAGTTCTTC. Protein sequence: CASSLAESSYNEQFF.

The chain links TRBV7-9 to TRBJ1-4; 7 nucleotides align to TRBD1. Germline trimming cut 5 bases from V and 4 bases from J; bases unmatched to any gene: 4. This CDR3 contains 14 residues. Germline V gene lookup returns CDR1 SEHNR and CDR2 FQNEAQ (reference sequence). The CDR3 DNA sequence: TGTGCCAGCAGCCTAACAGGGGATAATGAAAAACTGTTTTTT. Its protein is CASSLTGDNEKLFF.

This clone was counted a single time. The chain uses TRBV6-5 and TRBJ2-7; TRBD2 might be the D (5 bases). The CDR3 contains 13 residues. Germline V lookup: CDR1 MNHEY, CDR2 SVGAGI. V was pared by 7 bases and J by 2 bases, with 12 bases between. The CDR3 sequence: CASTRRSPYEQYF. CDR3 sequence (DNA): TGTGCCAGCACCCGGAGGTCCCCCTACGAGCAGTACTTC.

The chain links TRBV28 to TRBJ2-3; no definite D call. V was trimmed by 3 bases and J by 3 bases, leaving 10 bases between them. The germline gives CDR1 MDHEN, CDR2 SYDVKM. This CDR3 is 14 amino acids long. The CDR3 sequence: CASSFGKMTDTQYF. The CDR3 nucleotides read TGTGCCAGCAGTTTTGGAAAGATGACAGATACGCAGTATTTT.

With regard to this clone: The identical CDR3 is also encoded by other nucleotide sequences in the sample. V is TRBV6-6 and J is TRBJ2-3; D gene uncertain. The CDR3 sequence is 14 residues long. V was trimmed by 3 bases and J by 0 bases, leaving 7 bases between them. Germline V CDR1 and CDR2: MNHNY, SVGAGI (reference sequence). Here the CDR3 reads CASSYGGSTDTQYF. The CDR3, as DNA: TGTGCCAGCAGTTATGGCGGAAGCACAGATACGCAGTATTTT.

The chain recombines TRBV2 with TRBJ2-7; 11 bases are shared with TRBD1. V gave up 6 bases and J gave up 5 bases; unmatched junction bases: 6. Germline loops: CDR1 SNHLY, CDR2 FYNNEI. The CDR3 loop spans 14 amino acids. The CDR3 reads CASSSRDRGDEQYF. In DNA, the CDR3 is TGTGCCAGCAGCTCCCGGGACAGGGGGGACGAGCAGTACTTC.

The rearrangement links TRBV5-4 to TRBJ2-3, with D possibly being TRBD2 (6 bases). Deletions cut 4 bases from V and 0 bases from J, with 12 bases between. This CDR3 region has 15 residues. Germline V CDR1 and CDR2: SGHNT, YYREEE (reference sequence). This CDR3 is CASSTGGVSTDTQYF. The CDR3 region has the DNA TGTGCCAGCAGCACGGGCGGGGTAAGCACAGATACGCAGTATTTT.

This rearrangement joins TRBV27 to TRBJ2-1; D remains ambiguous. This CDR3 contains 15 residues. V was cut by 10 bases and J by 0 bases, with 16 bases left in between. The germline gives CDR1 MNHEY, CDR2 SMNVEV (reference sequence). The CDR3 is CATSVNGNSYNEQFF. Written as DNA, the CDR3 is TGTGCCACCTCAGTTAATGGGAACTCCTACAATGAGCAGTTCTTC.

Worth noting for this clone: In the same sample, other DNA sequences code for this CDR3. The chain uses TRBV11-2 and TRBJ2-5; D gene ambiguous. Germline V gene sequence: CDR1 SGHAT, CDR2 FQNNGV. The CDR3 consists of 13 residues. V lost 1 base and J lost 2, with 5 bases in between. The chain's CDR3 is CASSLARQETQYF. For the CDR3, the DNA is TGTGCCAGCAGCTTAGCAAGACAAGAGACCCAGTACTTC.

This sequence joins TRBV10-3 and TRBJ2-7; 9 bases line up with TRBD1. CDR3 size: 13 residues. V was pared by 9 bases and J by 6 bases, with 9 bases of the junction left unmatched. CDR1 is ENHRY, CDR2 SYGVKD, per germline. In DNA form, the CDR3 reads TGTGCCATAAGCCGGGACAGGGTGGTCGAGCAGTACTTC. Amino acid sequence: CAISRDRVVEQYF.

The chain joins TRBV19 to TRBJ1-5; D uncertain. The germline CDR1 and CDR2 sequences are LNHDA and SQIVND (reference sequence). The CDR3 loop spans 13 amino acids. The V end lost 6 bases, the J end lost 3 bases, and 9 bases lay between the germline ends. CDR3 loop: CASSFPNNQPQHF. The DNA of the CDR3 is TGTGCCAGTAGCTTCCCGAACAATCAGCCCCAGCATTTT.

This sequence joins TRBV5-1 and TRBJ2-3, with 7 bases matching TRBD2. The CDR3 runs to 16 residues. Germline values: CDR1 SGHRS, CDR2 YFSETQ. Trimming removed 3 bases from V and 0 bases from J; junction bases left unmatched: 7. The chain's CDR3 is CASSSPARGSTDTQYF. The CDR3 DNA reads as TGCGCCAGCAGCTCCCCCGCGCGGGGGAGCACAGATACGCAGTATTTT.

The rearrangement joins TRBV19 to TRBJ2-7; maybe TRBD2 (6 bases). Germline-derived CDR1 and CDR2 are LNHDA and SQIVND (reference sequence). V was clipped by 6 bases and J by 1 base, with 10 bases between them. The CDR3 is made up of 13 amino acids. CDR3 DNA sequence: TGTGCCAGTAGGGACCGGGAGTCCTACGAGCAGTACTTC. The encoded protein is CASRDRESYEQYF.

The V call is TRBV19, the J call TRBJ2-4, with D tentatively TRBD1 or TRBD2 (6 bases each). Trimming shortened V by 4 bases and J by 4 bases, and 17 bases separated the two germline ends. Germline assignment: CDR1 LNHDA and CDR2 SQIVND (reference sequence). The CDR3 totals 16 residues. The CDR3 DNA sequence: TGTGCCAGTAGTAGGGGTTGGGGGGCGCAAAAAAACATTCAGTACTTC. Encoded protein: CASSRGWGAQKNIQYF.

The chain carries TRBV7-9 and TRBJ1-6; D is possibly TRBD1 (6 bases). From germline, CDR1 is SEHNR and CDR2 FQNEAQ (reference sequence). The CDR3 is 15 amino acids. Trimming stripped 4 bases from V and 9 bases from J, with 16 bases between. CDR3: CASSSRGAGGSPLHF. For the CDR3, the DNA is TGTGCCAGCAGCTCCCGGGGGGCTGGTGGTTCACCCCTCCACTTT.

The chain couples TRBV6-6 to TRBJ2-7, with unresolved D. Per the germline V gene, CDR1 is MNHNY and CDR2 is SVGAGI (reference sequence). CDR3 size: 14 residues. V was pared by 0 bases and J by 5 bases, with 11 bases between. In DNA form, the CDR3 reads TGTGCCAGCAGTTACTCAAGGGATAGCAACGAGCAGTACTTC. Amino acids: CASSYSRDSNEQYF.

This rearrangement joins TRBV25-1 to TRBJ1-2; D possibly corresponds to TRBD1 (6 bases). The V gene lost 5 bases and the J gene lost 7 bases, with 14 bases spanning the gap. CDR3 length equals 13 residues. Germline values: CDR1 MGHDK, CDR2 SYGVNS. DNA for the CDR3: TGTGCCAGCAGTCAAACAGGGTCGGGTGGCTACACCTTC. This sequence encodes CASSQTGSGGYTF.

The rearrangement uses TRBV9 and TRBJ2-7, with unresolved D. Deletions cut 3 bases from V and 1 base from J, with 14 bases between. This CDR3 has 15 amino acids. The germline CDR1 and CDR2 sequences are SGDLS and YYNGEE. CDR3 sequence (DNA): TGTGCCAGCAGCGCCCATAGTTACATATCCTACGAGCAGTACTTC. This codes for CASSAHSYISYEQYF.

This clone was seen a single time. The rearrangement links TRBV28 to TRBJ2-7, with TRBD2 matching 10 bases. Germline CDR1 MDHEN, CDR2 SYDVKM. The ends lost 6 bases at V and 0 bases at J; junction bases unmatched: 5. There are 15 residues in the CDR3. The CDR3: CASSAPSGSSYEQYF. The CDR3 bases are TGTGCCAGCAGCGCTCCTAGCGGGAGCTCCTACGAGCAGTACTTC.

This clone appeared a single time. The genes are TRBV9 and TRBJ2-1, with 10 positions matching TRBD1. V was pared by 0 bases and J by 8 bases, with 11 bases of the junction left unmatched. CDR3 length: 17 residues. Germline V gene sequence: CDR1 SGDLS, CDR2 YYNGEE. The CDR3 loop is CASSVAPPGQGSHEQFF. The CDR3 DNA reads TGTGCCAGCAGCGTAGCCCCGCCGGGACAGGGGTCCCATGAGCAGTTCTTC.

The chain couples TRBV5-1 to TRBJ2-7; TRBD1 aligns across 9 bases. V lost 4 bases and J lost 5; bases outside the gene matches: 10. CDR1 is SGHRS, CDR2 YFSETQ, per germline. This CDR3 has 15 amino acids. The DNA of the CDR3 is TGCGCCAGCAGCAAAATCTCACAGGGGGCGAACGAGCAGTACTTC. It specifies CASSKISQGANEQYF.

The CDR3 spells CASSPVQPLTHNEQFF. The DNA of the CDR3 is TGTGCCAGCTCACCAGTGCAGCCACTTACGCACAATGAGCAGTTCTTC. This chain joins TRBV18 and TRBJ2-1; D is ambiguous. Germline V CDR1 and CDR2: KGHSH, LQKENI. V shed 2 bases and J shed 5 bases, with 16 bases lying between them. The CDR3 is 16 residues long.